A single sample is the source of the 32 T cell receptor beta chains below, sequenced in a study of blood T cell repertoires in COVID-19. Using immunoSEQ multiplex PCR, the repertoire was profiled, and TCRdb retains in-frame clones only, with some absent. The sample comprises approximately 110,000 clones, around 88% of which are singletons, and about 5.4% rests with the top ten. The sequencing input was peripheral blood. These receptors all stem from a human donor in a cohort sampled during active COVID-19.

The chain carries TRBV3-1 (or the pseudogene TRBV3-2) and TRBJ2-1, with D possibly TRBD2 on 5 matching bases. Trimming removed 0 bases from V and 3 bases from J, with 18 bases in between. Germline V gene lookup returns CDR1 LGHDT and CDR2 YNNKEL (reference sequence). The CDR3 runs 18 residues. The CDR3: CASSQEAWGDSYYNEQFF. The CDR3, as DNA: TGTGCCAGCAGCCAAGAGGCTTGGGGAGACTCCTACTACAATGAGCAGTTCTTC.

The CDR3 sequence: CASSSSGTSDTRRDTQYF. Written as DNA, the CDR3 is TGTGCCAGCAGCTCGTCCGGGACTAGCGACACCAGGAGGGATACGCAGTATTTT. The V gene is TRBV7-3, the J gene TRBJ2-3; the match to TRBD2 covers 10 bases. V lost 4 bases to trimming and J lost 6 bases; unmatched junction nucleotides: 16. CDR3 length: 18 amino acids. CDR1 and CDR2 from the germline V gene are SGHTA and FQGTGA.

The sample holds one count of this clone. The J gene is TRBJ2-1, the V gene TRBV5-4, with TRBD2 identical over 16 bases. From germline, CDR1 is SGHNT and CDR2 YYREEE (reference sequence). The CDR3 sequence is 18 residues long. Trimming at V came to 4 bases and at J to 4 bases, leaving 8 bases not matched to a gene. The CDR3 here is CASSPGLAGGPNYNEQFF. The CDR3 DNA reads as TGTGCCAGCAGCCCGGGACTAGCGGGAGGGCCCAATTACAATGAGCAGTTCTTC.

The rearrangement links TRBV29-1 to TRBJ2-3; D uncertain. V lost 2 bases to trimming and J lost 3 bases, with 6 bases between them. There are 12 residues in the CDR3. Germline CDR1 reads SQVTM; CDR2 reads ANQGSEA. The CDR3 spells CSVERDTDTQYF. CDR3 in DNA: TGCAGCGTTGAAAGAGATACAGATACGCAGTATTTT.

The chain's CDR3 is CSVDSTAKRNNEQFF. CDR3 nucleotides: TGCAGCGTTGATTCAACAGCTAAGAGAAACAATGAGCAGTTCTTC. V gene TRBV29-1 combines with J gene TRBJ2-1, with D uncertain. With 3 bases removed from V and 5 bases from J, the gap between germline ends came to 17 bases. Germline V gene sequence: CDR1 SQVTM, CDR2 ANQGSEA. This CDR3 comprises 15 residues.

This clone was seen a single time. The genes are TRBV9 and TRBJ2-3; 7 nucleotides agree with TRBD1. The CDR3 length is 16 residues. Germline trimming cut 4 bases from V and 2 bases from J; bases unmatched to any gene: 10. Per the germline V gene, CDR1 is SGDLS and CDR2 is YYNGEE. The CDR3: CASSMRQGGDTDTQYF. The CDR3 DNA sequence: TGTGCCAGCAGCATGAGACAGGGTGGGGACACAGATACGCAGTATTTT.

The rearrangement joins TRBV14 to TRBJ1-3; 12 nucleotides line up with TRBD1. The V gene end was trimmed by 2 bases and the J gene end by 3 bases; junction bases not matched to a gene: 11. Germline V gene sequence: CDR1 SGHDN, CDR2 FVKESK. CDR3 length: 19 residues. CDR3 coding DNA: TGTGCCAGCAGCCAATCTCGGGACAGGGGGCGATTTGGTGGAAACACCATATATTTT. Encoded protein: CASSQSRDRGRFGGNTIYF.

The rearrangement links TRBV5-1 to TRBJ2-2, with D possibly TRBD2 on 6 matching bases. Germline lookup yields CDR1 SGHRS and CDR2 YFSETQ. V lost 3 bases, J lost 4 bases, and 16 bases lay in between. This CDR3 region has 16 residues. CDR3 DNA: TGCGCCAGCAGCTCGCTTAACGGGGGATCCACCGGGGAGCTGTTTTTT. Translating it yields CASSSLNGGSTGELFF.

V usage is TRBV18 and J usage is TRBJ2-5; D perhaps matches TRBD2 (6 bases). The CDR3 is made up of 14 amino acids. The germline gives CDR1 KGHSH, CDR2 LQKENI. V was cut by 4 bases and J by 0 bases, with 9 bases left in between. CDR3 loop: CASSLRDYQETQYF. The CDR3 DNA reads TGTGCCAGCTCACTGCGGGACTACCAAGAGACCCAGTACTTC.

The chain has TRBV7-2 and TRBJ2-7, with TRBD2 matching 10 bases. The CDR3 contains 14 residues. With V trimmed by 3 bases and J by 6 bases, 5 bases remained unmatched. Germline V gene data show CDR1 as SGHTA and CDR2 as FQGNSA. CDR3 in amino acids: CASSFGASGGEQYF. CDR3 nucleotide sequence: TGTGCCAGCAGCTTTGGGGCTAGCGGGGGCGAGCAGTACTTC.

V and J are TRBV10-1 and TRBJ1-2; weak D call: TRBD1 (6 bases). The germline gives CDR1 WNHNN, CDR2 SYGVQD (reference sequence). V was clipped by 5 bases and J by 4 bases, with 11 bases between them. There are 13 residues in the CDR3. CDR3 bases: TGCGCCAGCAGTCCCGACAGGACCTATGGCTACACCTTC. This encodes CASSPDRTYGYTF.

Comments on this clone: An end of the junction differs from the germline gene, which may be a read error. The rearrangement joins TRBV6-5 to TRBJ2-3; 9 nucleotides match TRBD2. CDR1 is MNHEY and CDR2 is SVGAGI in the germline V gene. The CDR3 has 16 amino acids. The CDR3 sequence is CASSYRSGTSTDTQYF. The CDR3 DNA reads as TGTGCCAGCAGTTACCGCTCCGGGACTAGCACCGATACGCAGTATTTT.

J is TRBJ1-1 and V is TRBV9; the D is unclear. This CDR3 contains 13 residues. V lost 1 base to trimming and J lost 3 bases, with 7 bases between them. Per germline, CDR1 SGDLS and CDR2 YYNGEE. The CDR3 spells CASSVLSDTEAFF. The CDR3 DNA follows: TGTGCCAGCAGCGTACTCAGTGACACTGAAGCTTTCTTT. The full variable domain, rest sourced from reference TRBV9 and TRBJ1-1, is DSGVTQTPKHLITATGQRVTLRCSPRSGDLSVYWYQQSLDQGLQFLIQYYNGEERAKGNILERFSAQQFPDLHSELNLSSLELGDSALYFCASSVLSDTEAFFGQGTRLTVV.

This clone has a handful of counts. The J gene is TRBJ1-5, the V gene TRBV7-9, with D unresolved. Per the germline V gene, CDR1 is SEHNR and CDR2 is FQNEAQ (reference sequence). Trimming left V 2 bases short and J 7 bases short, with 12 bases between. The CDR3 is made up of 14 amino acids. The CDR3 DNA follows: TGTGCCAGCAGCTTACCTGACGGGAACCAGCCCCAGCATTTT. Residues: CASSLPDGNQPQHF.

This clone occurred a few times. J is TRBJ2-7 and V is TRBV16, with 7 bases matching TRBD1. This CDR3 is built from 15 residues. CDR1 KGHSY and CDR2 FQNENV come from the germline V gene. J was trimmed by 0 bases and V by 3 bases; bases with no gene match: 5. The CDR3 nucleotides read TGTGCCAGCAGCCAGTTGACAGGGCACTCCTACGAGCAGTACTTC. This gives the protein CASSQLTGHSYEQYF.

The chain has TRBV5-1 and TRBJ2-2; maybe TRBD1 (6 bases). The V gene lost 6 bases and the J gene lost 6 bases, with 15 bases spanning the gap. The CDR3 loop spans 14 amino acids. Germline CDR1 is SGHRS and CDR2 is YFSETQ. DNA for the CDR3: TGCGCCAGCACCAACGAAAACAGGGCCGGGGAGCTGTTTTTT. As protein: CASTNENRAGELFF. Using reference TRBV5-1 and TRBJ2-2 for the parts outside the CDR3, the full variable domain is KAGVTQTPRYLIKTRGQQVTLSCSPISGHRSVSWYQQTPGQGLQFLFEYFSETQRNKGNFPGRFSGRQFSNSRSEMNVSTLELGDSALYLCASTNENRAGELFFGEGSRLTVL.

The chain employs TRBV7-2 and TRBJ2-4, with 10 nucleotides matching TRBD1. The germline V gene has CDR1 SGHTA and CDR2 FQGNSA. The J segment lost 8 bases and the V segment lost 3 bases, leaving 1 base of the junction unmatched. The CDR3 sequence is 13 residues long. The CDR3 DNA is TGTGCCAGCAGCTTGGGGACAGGGGACATTCAGTACTTC. This codes for CASSLGTGDIQYF.

This clone was observed once. The gene calls are TRBV4-2 and TRBJ1-4; TRBD1 matches at 9 bases. This CDR3 spans 17 amino acids. CDR1 and CDR2 (germline): LGHNA, YNFKEQ. V was clipped by 6 bases and J by 0 bases; unmatched bases: 8. The CDR3 spells CASRHRDRDATNEKLFF. Here the CDR3 DNA reads TGTGCCAGCAGACATCGGGACAGGGATGCAACTAATGAAAAACTGTTTTTT.

This chain links TRBV5-1 with TRBJ2-3; no definite D call. Trimming removed 1 base at V and 0 bases at J, with 6 bases between. The germline CDR1 and CDR2 sequences are SGHRS and YFSETQ. The CDR3 spans 14 residues. CDR3 nucleotides: TGCGCCAGCAGCTTGCCCCAAAGCACAGATACGCAGTATTTT. This encodes CASSLPQSTDTQYF.

The J gene is TRBJ1-2, the V gene TRBV19; D is unclear. The V gene lost 4 bases and the J gene lost 4 bases, with 19 bases spanning the gap. Germline lookup yields CDR1 LNHDA and CDR2 SQIVND (reference sequence). CDR3 length: 16 residues. CDR3 sequence: CASSNPRGGKTYGYTF. CDR3 DNA sequence: TGTGCCAGTAGTAACCCTCGGGGAGGGAAGACCTATGGCTACACCTTC.

As for this clone: The sample contains more than one DNA sequence encoding this CDR3. The chain links TRBV11-2 to TRBJ2-1, with 7 bases matching TRBD1. This CDR3 spans 15 amino acids. Germline values: CDR1 SGHAT, CDR2 FQNNGV. The trim removed 1 base at V and 5 bases at J, leaving 5 bases unmatched. The CDR3 reads CASSLGRGPHNEQFF. CDR3 sequence (DNA): TGTGCCAGCAGCTTAGGAAGGGGGCCCCACAATGAGCAGTTCTTC.

V gene TRBV5-6 combines with J gene TRBJ2-3; TRBD2 aligns across 13 bases. The junction had 9 bases not matched to a gene; V was cut back by 4 bases and J by 10 bases. The germline gives CDR1 SGHDT, CDR2 YYEEEE. This CDR3 is built from 15 residues. The CDR3 bases are TGTGCCAGCAGCGTCGGACTAGCGGGGGTAGGATCGCAGTATTTT. Its translation: CASSVGLAGVGSQYF. Filled out from reference TRBV5-6 and TRBJ2-3, the complete variable domain reads DAGVTQSPTHLIKTRGQQVTLRCSPKSGHDTVSWYQQALGQGPQFIFQYYEEEERQRGNFPDRFSGHQFPNYSSELNVNALLLGDSALYLCASSVGLAGVGSQYFGPGTRLTVL.

The chain employs TRBV2 and TRBJ2-7, with D unclear. V lost 0 bases to trimming and J lost 4 bases, with 7 bases between them. The CDR3 has 13 amino acids. Germline CDR1 SNHLY, CDR2 FYNNEI. The CDR3, as DNA: TGTGCCAGCAGTGAAGCTTATGTTTACGAGCAGTACTTC. It is translated as CASSEAYVYEQYF.

The rearrangement links TRBV6-1 to TRBJ2-7; the D gene is possibly TRBD2 (5 bases). The CDR3 length is 16 residues. Trimming left V 4 bases short and J 4 bases short, with 20 bases between. The germline V gene has CDR1 MNHNS and CDR2 SASEGT. The CDR3 DNA sequence: TGTGCCAGCAGTGTTTATGCCGGGGAGACCCTATACGAGCAGTACTTC. This encodes CASSVYAGETLYEQYF.

The chain is built from TRBV6-5 and TRBJ1-6; 11 nucleotides line up with TRBD1. V gave up 10 bases and J gave up 13 bases; unmatched junction bases: 12. Germline V gene data show CDR1 as MNHEY and CDR2 as SVGAGI. The CDR3 extends over 14 amino acids. CDR3 residues: CATGSGQGGNPLHF. CDR3 sequence (DNA): TGTGCCACGGGCTCGGGACAGGGGGGGAATCCCCTCCACTTT.

The J gene is TRBJ2-2, the V gene TRBV7-9, with 12 bases fitting TRBD2. The CDR3 totals 18 residues. V dropped 0 bases and J dropped 1; count of bases not matched to a gene: 3. In germline, CDR1 is SEHNR, CDR2 FQNEAQ (reference sequence). The CDR3 sequence: CASSLAGLAGLNTGELFF. In DNA, the CDR3 is TGTGCCAGCAGCTTAGCCGGACTAGCGGGGTTGAACACCGGGGAGCTGTTTTTT.

V is TRBV4-3 and J is TRBJ2-2, with D hard to call. The V end lost 0 bases, the J end lost 0 bases, and 14 bases lay between the germline ends. CDR3 length: 18 residues. Looked up from germline, CDR1 is LGHNA and CDR2 is YSLEER. In DNA form, the CDR3 reads TGCGCCAGCAGCCAAGATTGGTCAAGAGCGACGAACACCGGGGAGCTGTTTTTT. Protein product: CASSQDWSRATNTGELFF.

The CDR3 here is CASSPSTGGGETQYF. The CDR3, as DNA: TGTGCCAGCAGCCCCTCGACAGGGGGCGGAGAGACCCAGTACTTC. The genes are TRBV5-4 and TRBJ2-5, with TRBD1 matching over 10 bases. V dropped 4 bases and J dropped 4; count of bases not matched to a gene: 7. The CDR3 contains 15 residues. CDR1 and CDR2 from the germline V gene are SGHNT and YYREEE (reference sequence). The whole variable domain, remainder taken from reference TRBV5-4 and TRBJ2-5, is ETGVTQSPTHLIKTRGQQVTLRCSSQSGHNTVSWYQQALGQGPQFIFQYYREEENGRGNFPPRFSGLQFPNYSSELNVNALELDDSALYLCASSPSTGGGETQYFGPGTRLLVL.

The chain has TRBV2 and TRBJ1-6, with D perhaps TRBD1 (6 bases). Germline V gene lookup returns CDR1 SNHLY and CDR2 FYNNEI. V was shortened by 7 bases and J by 2 bases, with 12 bases between the two germline ends. The CDR3 length is 15 residues. This chain's CDR3 is CASNQQGPYNSPLHF. For the CDR3, the DNA is TGTGCCAGCAACCAACAGGGCCCCTATAATTCACCCCTCCACTTT. Full variable domain (outside the CDR3, taken from reference TRBV2 and TRBJ1-6): EPEVTQTPSHQVTQMGQEVILRCVPISNHLYFYWYRQILGQKVEFLVSFYNNEISEKSEIFDDQFSVERPDGSNFTLKIRSTKLEDSAMYFCASNQQGPYNSPLHFGNGTRLTVT.

This clone was detected only once. The chain joins TRBV2 to TRBJ1-3; D is possibly TRBD1 (5 bases). The CDR3 loop spans 16 amino acids. CDR1 and CDR2 (germline): SNHLY, FYNNEI. V lost 7 bases, J lost 3 bases, and 19 bases lay in between. The CDR3 spells CASTTVVDSLGNTIYF. In DNA, the CDR3 is TGTGCCAGCACCACGGTCGTAGACAGCCTTGGAAACACCATATATTTT.

This chain uses TRBV3-1 (or the pseudogene TRBV3-2) with TRBJ1-3; D uncertain. Per germline, CDR1 LGHDT and CDR2 YNNKEL (reference sequence). The CDR3 has 15 amino acids. The V end was cut by 0 bases, the J end by 0 bases, with 6 bases between. The CDR3 region has the DNA TGTGCCAGCAGCCAAGAGGCAGTCTCTGGAAACACCATATATTTT. Encoded protein: CASSQEAVSGNTIYF.

The chain links TRBV19 to TRBJ2-1; TRBD2 matches at 13 bases. Germline CDR1 reads LNHDA; CDR2 reads SQIVND (reference sequence). The CDR3 consists of 16 residues. J gave up 9 bases and V 3 bases, and 8 bases lay outside the gene matches. CDR3 DNA sequence: TGTGCCAGTAGTATTACGACTAGCGGGAGGAGAGGTGAGCAGTTCTTC. This encodes CASSITTSGRRGEQFF.